There are a few counts of the clone carrying this T cell receptor beta chain. MiXCR was run by TCRdb on the RT-PCR reads, yielding one entry per CDR3 protein. The sample carries about 650,000 distinct CDR3 sequences, about a sixth recorded once. This sample was taken from a study of response to subunit inactivated influenza vaccine. From germline, CDR1 is ENHRY and CDR2 SYGVKD. Trimming cost V 3 bases and J 0 bases, with 9 bases left between them. This CDR3 comprises 14 residues. The sequenced sample was PBMCs from blood, obtained roughly 12 days after vaccination. V is TRBV10-3 and J is TRBJ2-7; D may be TRBD1 (5 bases). This clonotype originated in a man over 45 who received an inactivated influenza vaccine. The CDR3 spells CAISDGADSYEQYF. CDR3 nucleotides: TGTGCCATCAGTGATGGGGCTGACTCCTACGAGCAGTACTTC.